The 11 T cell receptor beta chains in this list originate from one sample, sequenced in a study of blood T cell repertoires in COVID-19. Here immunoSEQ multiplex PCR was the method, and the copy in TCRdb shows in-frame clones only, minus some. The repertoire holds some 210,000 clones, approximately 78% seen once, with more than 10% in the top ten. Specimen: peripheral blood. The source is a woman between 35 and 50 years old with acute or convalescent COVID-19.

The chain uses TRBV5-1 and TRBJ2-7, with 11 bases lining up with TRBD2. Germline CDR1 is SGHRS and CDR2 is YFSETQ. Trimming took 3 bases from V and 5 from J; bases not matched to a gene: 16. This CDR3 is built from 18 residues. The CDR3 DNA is TGCGCCAGCAGCTACGGCACCCCGAGACTAGCGGGATATGACGAGCAGTACTTC. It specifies CASSYGTPRLAGYDEQYF. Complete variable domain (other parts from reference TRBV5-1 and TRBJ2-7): KAGVTQTPRYLIKTRGQQVTLSCSPISGHRSVSWYQQTPGQGLQFLFEYFSETQRNKGNFPGRFSGRQFSNSRSEMNVSTLELGDSALYLCASSYGTPRLAGYDEQYFGPGTRLTVT.

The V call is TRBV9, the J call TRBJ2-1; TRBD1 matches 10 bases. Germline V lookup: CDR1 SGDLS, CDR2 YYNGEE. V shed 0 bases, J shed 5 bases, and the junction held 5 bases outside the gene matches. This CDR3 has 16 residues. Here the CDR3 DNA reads TGTGCCAGCAGCGTAGCAGGACAGGGGGGCCACAATGAGCAGTTCTTC. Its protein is CASSVAGQGGHNEQFF.

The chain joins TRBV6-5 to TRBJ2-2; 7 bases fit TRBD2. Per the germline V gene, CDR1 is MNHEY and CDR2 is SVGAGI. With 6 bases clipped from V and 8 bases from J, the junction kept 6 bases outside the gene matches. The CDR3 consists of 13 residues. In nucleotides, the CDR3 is TGTGCCAGCAGGCGACTAGCATCAGGGGAGCTGTTTTTT. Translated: CASRRLASGELFF.

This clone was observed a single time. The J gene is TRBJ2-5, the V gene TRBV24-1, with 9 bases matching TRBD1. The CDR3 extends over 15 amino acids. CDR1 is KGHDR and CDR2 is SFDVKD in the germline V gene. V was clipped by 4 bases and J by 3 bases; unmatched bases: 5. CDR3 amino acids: CATSEPGQGKETQYF. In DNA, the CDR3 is TGTGCCACCAGTGAGCCGGGACAGGGAAAAGAGACCCAGTACTTC.

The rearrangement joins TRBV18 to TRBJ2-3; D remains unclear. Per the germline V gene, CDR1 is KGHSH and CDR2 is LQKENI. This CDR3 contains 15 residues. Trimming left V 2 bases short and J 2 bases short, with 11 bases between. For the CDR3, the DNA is TGTGCCAGCTCACCATCGAACGGGTACACAGATACGCAGTATTTT. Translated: CASSPSNGYTDTQYF. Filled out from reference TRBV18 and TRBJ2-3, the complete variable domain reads NAGVMQNPRHLVRRRGQEARLRCSPMKGHSHVYWYRQLPEEGLKFMVYLQKENIIDESGMPKERFSAEFPKEGPSILRIQQVVRGDSAAYFCASSPSNGYTDTQYFGPGTRLTVL.

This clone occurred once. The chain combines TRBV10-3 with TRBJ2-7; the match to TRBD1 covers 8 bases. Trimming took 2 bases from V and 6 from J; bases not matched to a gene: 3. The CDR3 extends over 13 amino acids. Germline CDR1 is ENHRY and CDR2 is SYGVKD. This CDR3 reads CAISEGQGGEQYF. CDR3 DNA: TGTGCCATCAGTGAGGGACAGGGAGGCGAGCAGTACTTC.

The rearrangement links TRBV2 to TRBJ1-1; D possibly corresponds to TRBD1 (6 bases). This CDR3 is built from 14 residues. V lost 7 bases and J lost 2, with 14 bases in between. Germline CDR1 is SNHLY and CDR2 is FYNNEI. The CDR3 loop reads CASKGESSNTEAFF. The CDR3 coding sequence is TGTGCCAGCAAGGGGGAGTCCTCTAACACTGAAGCTTTCTTT.

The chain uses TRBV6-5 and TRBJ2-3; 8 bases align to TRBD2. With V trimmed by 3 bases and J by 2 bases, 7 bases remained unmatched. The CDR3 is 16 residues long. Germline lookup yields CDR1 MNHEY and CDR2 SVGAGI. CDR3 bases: TGTGCCAGCAGTTATTTTAGCGGGGCTGACACAGATACGCAGTATTTT. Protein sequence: CASSYFSGADTDTQYF.

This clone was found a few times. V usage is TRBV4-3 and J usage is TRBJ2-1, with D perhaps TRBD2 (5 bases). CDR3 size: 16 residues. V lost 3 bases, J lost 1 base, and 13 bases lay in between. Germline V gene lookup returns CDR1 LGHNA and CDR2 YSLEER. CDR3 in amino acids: CASSHELVSSYNEQFF. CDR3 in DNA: TGCGCCAGCAGCCACGAACTAGTAAGTTCCTACAATGAGCAGTTCTTC.

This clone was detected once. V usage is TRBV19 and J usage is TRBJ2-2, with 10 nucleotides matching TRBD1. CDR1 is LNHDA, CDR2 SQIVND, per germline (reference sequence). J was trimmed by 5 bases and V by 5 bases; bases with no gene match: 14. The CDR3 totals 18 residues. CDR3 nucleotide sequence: TGTGCCAGTAGTCCCAGGGGGTCAGGGACAGGGGAGACCGGGGAGCTGTTTTTT. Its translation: CASSPRGSGTGETGELFF.

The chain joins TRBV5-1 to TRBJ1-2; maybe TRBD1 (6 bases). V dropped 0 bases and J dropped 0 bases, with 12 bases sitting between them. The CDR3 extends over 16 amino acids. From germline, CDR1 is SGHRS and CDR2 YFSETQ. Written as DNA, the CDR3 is TGCGCCAGCAGCTTGGTCCCCGGGACAACTAACTATGGCTACACCTTC. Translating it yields CASSLVPGTTNYGYTF.